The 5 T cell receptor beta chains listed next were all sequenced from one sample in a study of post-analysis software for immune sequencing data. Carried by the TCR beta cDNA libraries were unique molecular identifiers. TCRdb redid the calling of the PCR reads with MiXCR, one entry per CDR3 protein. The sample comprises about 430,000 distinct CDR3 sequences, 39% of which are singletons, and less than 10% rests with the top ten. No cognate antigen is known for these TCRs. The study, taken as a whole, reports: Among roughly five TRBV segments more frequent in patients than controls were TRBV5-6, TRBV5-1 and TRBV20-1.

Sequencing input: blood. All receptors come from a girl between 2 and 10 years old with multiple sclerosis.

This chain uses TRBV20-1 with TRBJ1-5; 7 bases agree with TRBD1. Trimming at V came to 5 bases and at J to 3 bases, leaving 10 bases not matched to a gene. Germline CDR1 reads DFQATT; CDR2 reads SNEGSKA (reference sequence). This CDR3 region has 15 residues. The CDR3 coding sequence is TGCAGTGCTGGGGTGGAGGGGGCGATCAATCAGCCCCAGCATTTT. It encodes CSAGVEGAINQPQHF.

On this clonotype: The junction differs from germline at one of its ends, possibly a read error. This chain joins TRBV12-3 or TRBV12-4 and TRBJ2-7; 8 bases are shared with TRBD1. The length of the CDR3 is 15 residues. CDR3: CANSLGRGQEYEQYF. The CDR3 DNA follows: TGTGCCAACAGTTTAGGCAGGGGGCAGGAATACGAGCAGTACTTC.

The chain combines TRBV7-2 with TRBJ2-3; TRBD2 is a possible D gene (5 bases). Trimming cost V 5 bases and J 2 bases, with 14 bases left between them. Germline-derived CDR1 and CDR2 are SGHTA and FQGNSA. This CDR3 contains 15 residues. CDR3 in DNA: TGTGCCAGCAGCCCCCGGACTGGATTCACAGATACGCAGTATTTT. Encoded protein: CASSPRTGFTDTQYF.

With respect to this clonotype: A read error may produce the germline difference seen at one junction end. In DNA, the CDR3 is TGTGCCACCAGCAGAGTCCTGCAGGGGATAGACAATAAGCAGTTCTTC. Its translation: CATSRVLQGIDNKQFF. The rearrangement uses TRBV15 and TRBJ2-1; possible D gene TRBD1, 6 bases. The CDR3 runs to 16 residues. The germline V gene encodes CDR1 LNHNV and CDR2 YYDKDF (reference sequence). Drawing the rest from reference TRBV15 and TRBJ2-1, the complete variable domain is DAMVIQNPRYQVTQFGKPVTLSCSQTLNHNVMYWYQQKSSQAPKLLFHYYDKDFNNEADTPDNFQSRRPNTSFCFLDIRSPGLGDTAMYLCATSRVLQGIDNKQFFGPGTRLTVL.

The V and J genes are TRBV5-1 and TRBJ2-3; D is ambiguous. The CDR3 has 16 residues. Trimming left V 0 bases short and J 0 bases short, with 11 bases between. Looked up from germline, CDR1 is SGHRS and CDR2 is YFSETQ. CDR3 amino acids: CASSLGRRGSTDTQYF. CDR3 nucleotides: TGCGCCAGCAGCTTGGGGCGGCGTGGAAGCACAGATACGCAGTATTTT.